The sequence of this T cell receptor beta chain was determined in a study of cytomegalovirus exposure and HLA in healthy donors. Germline CDR1 LNHDA, CDR2 SQIVND (reference sequence). Between the trimmed V and J ends, which lost 1 base and 0 bases, there was a span of 7 bases. The CDR3 loop spans 14 amino acids. The study ran its PCR with 60 Vbeta and 13 Jbeta primers. The table came from immunoSEQ multiplex PCR; TCRdb's copy has only in-frame clones and leaves some out. The sample yields about 170,000 clones, approximately 72% seen once. A word on this clone: Its antigen is not identified.

Overall study results and limits: Later, an analysis showed that TCR beta chains associated with HLA were more clonally expanded than others that were equally common. In a later analysis, at a false discovery rate of 0.05, approximately 15,000 TCR beta sequences matched HLA alleles.

The clonotype comes from a female donor in good health and CMV-seronegative. The V and J genes are TRBV19 and TRBJ2-7; D possibly corresponds to TRBD2 (5 bases). The sample consisted of PBMCs. CDR3 protein: CASSIAGISYEQYF. Here the CDR3 DNA reads TGTGCCAGTAGTATAGCGGGGATCTCCTACGAGCAGTACTTC. The full variable domain, in which reference TRBV19 and TRBJ2-7 provide the parts outside the CDR3, is DGGITQSPKYLFRKEGQNVTLSCEQNLNHDAMYWYRQDPGQGLRLIYYSQIVNDFQKGDIAEGYSVSREKKESFPLTVTSAQKNPTAFYLCASSIAGISYEQYFGPGTRLTVT.